The source of this TCR beta chain is a study of response to subunit inactivated influenza vaccine. This CDR3 contains 13 residues. Trimming left V 4 bases short and J 2 bases short, with 11 bases between. Germline loops: CDR1 SQVTM, CDR2 ANQGSEA. In this sample, this clonotype turned up many times. Its target is not known. TCRdb reprocessed the RT-PCR reads with MiXCR, giving one entry per CDR3 protein. In the table there are 650,000 or so distinct CDR3 sequences, around 15% of which are singletons. Study results and caveats: The authors suggested that few new T cells are recruited per seasonal influenza vaccination.

This TCR was sampled from a man aged 50 or older who received an inactivated influenza vaccine. J is TRBJ1-2 and V is TRBV29-1; D uncertain. Sequenced here: PBMCs from blood, sampled less than 15 days before vaccination. CDR3 in amino acids: CSVALAGNYGYTF. The CDR3 DNA is TGCAGCGTTGCATTGGCAGGAAACTATGGCTACACCTTC.